This TCR beta chain was sequenced for a study of cytomegalovirus exposure and HLA in healthy donors. Study-wide results and caveats: Some V segments (TRBV6-2 and TRBV6-3 among them) were excluded as indistinguishable. Most CMV-associated TCR beta chains appeared HLA-restricted in a later analysis.

PCR was performed using 60 Vbeta and 13 Jbeta primers. Repertoires were generated with immunoSEQ multiplex PCR, while TCRdb's copy carries only in-frame clones and drops some. The data show over 100,000 clones, 74% seen once. Notes on this clone: Its matching antigen is unknown.

CDR3 length: 16 residues. The V and J ends lost 6 bases and 1 base respectively, with 16 bases between them. Per germline, CDR1 KGHSH and CDR2 LQKENI. The receptor comes from a human donor in good health. Specimen: PBMCs. V and J are TRBV18 and TRBJ2-4; tentatively, D is TRBD2 (5 bases). CDR3: CASSPSGLVAKNIQYF. CDR3 DNA: TGTGCCAGCTCTCCAAGCGGATTAGTGGCCAAAAACATTCAGTACTTC.